This TCR beta chain was sequenced during a study of cytomegalovirus exposure and HLA in healthy donors. The study ran its PCR with 60 Vbeta and 13 Jbeta primers. Data came from immunoSEQ multiplex PCR; TCRdb stores just in-frame clones and leaves some out. The table records fewer than 70,000 clones, 65% to 70% of them present only once. V lost 5 bases to trimming and J lost 8 bases; unmatched junction nucleotides: 8. Per the germline V gene, CDR1 is SGHTA and CDR2 is FQGTGA. The CDR3 extends over 13 amino acids. In the case of this clone: Antigen specificity is unknown.

Notes on the study in general: Most of the TCR beta V segments (in an earlier analysis) were productive either about 90% or about 30% of the time. Rarity characterized most TCR sequences, yet some public TCRs appeared in many donors.

Sequenced sample: PBMCs. This TCR derives from a male donor in good health and CMV-seropositive. The chain carries TRBV7-3 and TRBJ1-2; 7 bases agree with TRBD1. CDR3 sequence (DNA): TGTGCCAGCAGCCCGGGACAGTTTTTGGGCTACACCTTC. It is translated as CASSPGQFLGYTF. Together with reference TRBV7-3 and TRBJ1-2, the CDR3 gives the full variable domain: GAGVSQTPSNKVTEKGKYVELRCDPISGHTALYWYRQSLGQGPEFLIYFQGTGAADDSGLPNDRFFAVRPEGSVSTLKIQRTERGDSAVYLCASSPGQFLGYTFGSGTRLTVV.